The next 17 T cell receptor beta chains were all read from a single sample in a study of cytomegalovirus exposure and HLA in healthy donors. The table came from immunoSEQ multiplex PCR; TCRdb's copy has only in-frame clones and leaves some out. This sample yields over 200,000 clones, of which 90% are seen a single time; under 0.4% belongs to the top ten. The specimen sequenced was PBMCs. The receptor set was obtained from a woman under 30 in good health and CMV-seronegative.

The J gene is TRBJ1-2, the V gene TRBV11-2; 8 positions agree with TRBD1. Trimming took 3 bases from V and 8 from J; bases not matched to a gene: 8. There are 14 residues in the CDR3. CDR1 is SGHAT and CDR2 is FQNNGV in the germline V gene. CDR3 bases: TGTGCCAGCAGCTTCGACAGGGGTGGTGGCGGCTACACCTTC. The encoded protein is CASSFDRGGGGYTF.

The chain links TRBV2 to TRBJ2-3; D might be TRBD1 (5 bases). The V end was cut by 6 bases, the J end by 2 bases, with 6 bases between. The CDR3 sequence is 12 residues long. The germline V gene has CDR1 SNHLY and CDR2 FYNNEI. The DNA of the CDR3 is TGTGCCAGCAGCAGGGACACAGATACGCAGTATTTT. Protein: CASSRDTDTQYF.

J is TRBJ1-5 and V is TRBV6-1; possible D gene TRBD1, 6 bases. The CDR3 has 14 residues. Germline V gene data show CDR1 as MNHNS and CDR2 as SASEGT. V shed 6 bases and J shed 4 bases, with 13 bases lying between them. CDR3 in DNA: TGTGCCAGCAGACTGACAGGTCTTAATCAGCCCCAGCATTTT. Protein product: CASRLTGLNQPQHF.

The rearrangement joins TRBV21-1 to TRBJ2-3; the table's D call, TRBD2, was not checked against the DNA. TRBV21-1 is a listed pseudogene. CDR3 length: 16 residues. The CDR3 DNA sequence: TGTGCCAGCAGCAAAGTGGCGGGGGGGCCCCCAGATACGCAGTATTTT. Its translation: CASSKVAGGPPDTQYF.

This chain connects TRBV19 to TRBJ2-3, with TRBD2 matching 9 bases. The CDR3 has 16 residues. Trimming took 3 bases from V and 5 from J; bases not matched to a gene: 9. Germline V gives CDR1 LNHDA, CDR2 SQIVND (reference sequence). DNA for the CDR3: TGTGCCAGTAGTATCCCTGGCGGGGGGGCGGTAGATACGCAGTATTTT. It encodes CASSIPGGGAVDTQYF.

V usage is TRBV5-6 and J usage is TRBJ2-5; 15 nucleotides line up with TRBD2. Germline CDR1 is SGHDT and CDR2 is YYEEEE. After removal of 2 bases from V and 4 bases from J, the junction contained 3 bases not matched to a gene. CDR3 size: 16 residues. DNA for the CDR3: TGTGCCAGCAGCTTTGGACTAGCGGGGGGGCCAGAGACCCAGTACTTC. Translation: CASSFGLAGGPETQYF.

The V call is TRBV6-5, the J call TRBJ2-1; D remains ambiguous. Looked up from germline, CDR1 is MNHEY and CDR2 is SVGAGI. The CDR3 is 13 residues long. The V and J ends lost 0 bases and 8 bases respectively, with 8 bases between them. CDR3 sequence reads: CASSYSNLDEQFF. CDR3 nucleotide sequence: TGTGCCAGCAGTTACTCTAACTTAGATGAGCAGTTCTTC.

V gene TRBV5-1 combines with J gene TRBJ2-7; 8 bases agree with TRBD1. Germline V gives CDR1 SGHRS, CDR2 YFSETQ. V was clipped by 4 bases and J by 2 bases; unmatched bases: 11. CDR3 size: 16 residues. The CDR3 region has the DNA TGCGCCAGCAGCGGCCGGACAGGGCCTCTTCCCTACGAGCAGTACGTC. This translates into CASSGRTGPLPYEQYV.

This clone was counted a single time. The J gene is TRBJ2-7, the V gene TRBV27; TRBD1 matches 10 bases. The CDR3 is made up of 13 amino acids. V trimming: 5 bases; J trimming: 6 bases; junction bases outside the gene matches: 4. CDR1 MNHEY and CDR2 SMNVEV come from the germline V gene (reference sequence). The CDR3 sequence: CASSIRTGGEQYF. CDR3 in DNA: TGTGCCAGCAGTATTCGGACAGGGGGCGAGCAGTACTTC.

The chain has TRBV7-9 and TRBJ2-1; weak D call: TRBD1 (5 bases). The ends were cut back, 4 bases at V and 1 base at J, with 17 bases in the middle. CDR3 size: 17 residues. Germline lookup yields CDR1 SEHNR and CDR2 FQNEAQ (reference sequence). This chain's CDR3 is CASSSRQQVLSYNEQFF. DNA for the CDR3: TGTGCCAGCAGCTCGAGACAACAGGTTTTGTCCTACAATGAGCAGTTCTTC.

The J gene is TRBJ1-6, the V gene TRBV2; 9 bases are a match to TRBD1. Looked up from germline, CDR1 is SNHLY and CDR2 is FYNNEI. With 8 bases clipped from V and 10 bases from J, the junction kept 9 bases outside the gene matches. CDR3 length: 14 amino acids. DNA of the CDR3: TGTGCCAGCTTAATGGGACAGGGTGGCTCACCCCTCCACTTT. This gives the protein CASLMGQGGSPLHF.

The chain uses TRBV29-1 and TRBJ1-6, with D tentatively TRBD1 (6 bases). The V and J ends lost 0 bases and 14 bases respectively, with 14 bases between them. The germline CDR1 and CDR2 sequences are SQVTM and ANQGSEA. CDR3 size: 13 residues. The CDR3 DNA sequence: TGCAGCGTTGAAGAAGCAGGGGAGGGGACCCTCCACTTT. Its protein is CSVEEAGEGTLHF. Together with reference TRBV29-1 and TRBJ1-6, the CDR3 gives the full variable domain: SAVISQKPSRDICQRGTSLTIQCQVDSQVTMMFWYRQQPGQSLTLIATANQGSEATYESGFVIDKFPISRPNLTFSTLTVSNMSPEDSSIYLCSVEEAGEGTLHFGNGTRLTVT.

The chain joins TRBV11-2 to TRBJ2-5; D perhaps matches TRBD1 (6 bases). CDR3 size: 12 residues. The germline V and J ends were trimmed by 5 bases and 3 bases, with 7 bases remaining between them. Germline V gives CDR1 SGHAT, CDR2 FQNNGV. CDR3 amino acids: CASSRTEETQYF. CDR3 DNA sequence: TGTGCCAGCAGCCGGACAGAAGAGACCCAGTACTTC.

The sample holds one count of this clone. The chain's CDR3 is CASSEYRGRGTHNEKLFF. CDR3 nucleotides: TGTGCCAGCAGTGAATATCGGGGGAGAGGGACCCATAATGAAAAACTGTTTTTT. The chain combines TRBV25-1 with TRBJ1-4, with D perhaps TRBD1 (5 bases). CDR1 is MGHDK and CDR2 is SYGVNS in the germline V gene. The V end lost 0 bases, the J end lost 4 bases, and 18 bases lay between the germline ends. This CDR3 has 18 amino acids.

J is TRBJ2-7 and V is TRBV28, with 8 bases aligning to TRBD1. Germline V gene sequence: CDR1 MDHEN, CDR2 SYDVKM. This CDR3 is built from 16 residues. V gave up 4 bases and J gave up 1 base; unmatched junction bases: 9. CDR3 DNA sequence: TGTGCCAGCAGTTGGCTCCGGGACAGGCCATCCTACGAGCAGTACGTC. It encodes CASSWLRDRPSYEQYV.

The CDR3: CASSLGDRFQQYF. In DNA form, the CDR3 reads TGTGCCAGCAGTTTGGGCGACAGGTTCCAGCAGTACTTC. The chain uses TRBV28 and TRBJ2-7; possibly TRBD1 for D (6 bases). Trimming shortened V by 3 bases and J by 8 bases, and 14 bases separated the two germline ends. CDR1 is MDHEN and CDR2 is SYDVKM in the germline V gene. CDR3 length: 13 amino acids.

The rearrangement joins TRBV4-3 to TRBJ1-1; 10 positions match TRBD1. The CDR3 loop spans 14 amino acids. With 3 bases clipped from V and 8 bases from J, the junction kept 6 bases outside the gene matches. CDR1 and CDR2 from the germline V gene are LGHNA and YSLEER. The CDR3 DNA sequence: TGCGCCAGCAGCCACCTGACAGGGGGCGAAGAAGCTTTCTTT. As protein: CASSHLTGGEEAFF.